This entry is about one T cell receptor (beta chain). Its antigen is not known. The source of the sample is a study of cytomegalovirus exposure and HLA in healthy donors. Study-level points and caveats: A highly shared variant cluster was judged a likely technical artifact.

The CDR3 has 17 residues. CDR1 is MDHEN and CDR2 is SYDVKM in the germline V gene. V shed 3 bases and J shed 1 base, with 16 bases lying between them. Use of 60 Vbeta and 13 Jbeta primers characterized the PCR. Generated by immunoSEQ multiplex PCR, the TCRdb table keeps only in-frame clones and is missing some. Of 95,000 to 150,000 clones listed, under 85% were seen once; the top ten hold 3.5% to 4.5%. The V call is TRBV28, the J call TRBJ1-5; tentative D call: TRBD1 (5 bases). The sequenced sample consisted of PBMCs. The TCR sequence derives from a human donor in good health. The CDR3 is CASSLLKGRQSNQPQHF. The CDR3 nucleotides are TGTGCCAGCAGTTTGTTAAAGGGGCGCCAAAGCAATCAGCCCCAGCATTTT.